The 3 T cell receptor beta chains below all came from one sample that was sequenced in a study of chemoradiotherapy in HPV16-positive cancers. TCRdb's copy holds only in-frame clones and misses some; the assay was immunoSEQ multiplex PCR. The data contain roughly 19,000 clones, around four fifths of them singletons. Here the sequenced sample was blood, taken from a patient who underwent chemoradiotherapy. The receptor source for this set is a human donor with HPV-associated anogenital cancer.

The chain has TRBV4-3 and TRBJ2-7; D could derive from TRBD1 or TRBD2 (5 bases each). CDR1 is LGHNA and CDR2 is YSLEER in the germline V gene. The CDR3 contains 16 residues. Trimming took 1 base from V and 6 from J, leaving 19 bases between them. CDR3 nucleotide sequence: TGCGCCAGCAGCCAAGCTCTGGAGGACGAGGGACGCGAGCAGTACTTC. As protein: CASSQALEDEGREQYF.

This chain links TRBV7-3 with TRBJ1-2, with TRBD1 matching 7 bases. Germline lookup yields CDR1 SGHTA and CDR2 FQGTGA. This CDR3 has 13 residues. V dropped 5 bases and J dropped 7; count of bases not matched to a gene: 7. Here the CDR3 DNA reads TGTGCCAGCAGCCCCCAGACAGGGTCTGGCTACACCTTC. It specifies CASSPQTGSGYTF.

V gene TRBV7-9 combines with J gene TRBJ1-5; D ambiguous. From germline, CDR1 is SEHNR and CDR2 FQNEAQ (reference sequence). Trimming took 1 base from V and 1 from J, leaving 17 bases between them. CDR3 length: 18 residues. This CDR3 reads CASSLGLVRGKSNQPQHF. The CDR3 region has the DNA TGTGCCAGCAGCTTAGGGTTGGTCCGGGGTAAAAGCAATCAGCCCCAGCATTTT.